The next 20 T cell receptor beta chains were all read from a single sample in a study of blood T cell repertoires in COVID-19. Here immunoSEQ multiplex PCR was the method, and the copy in TCRdb shows in-frame clones only, minus some. The sample lists 100,000 to 150,000 clones, 79% occurring once. Sample: peripheral blood. These receptors were collected from a middle-aged man with active or convalescent COVID-19.

The rearrangement links TRBV5-1 to TRBJ1-2; 8 bases match TRBD1. The trim removed 7 bases at V and 4 bases at J, leaving 12 bases unmatched. Germline CDR1 SGHRS, CDR2 YFSETQ. The CDR3 contains 15 residues. This CDR3 reads CASVPDSTGVYGYTF. The CDR3 coding sequence is TGCGCCAGCGTACCCGACTCGACAGGGGTCTATGGCTACACCTTC.

This chain uses TRBV7-9 with TRBJ1-2; D gene uncertain. CDR3 length equals 13 residues. Trimming shortened V by 0 bases and J by 7 bases, and 9 bases separated the two germline ends. Germline-derived CDR1 and CDR2 are SEHNR and FQNEAQ (reference sequence). The CDR3 loop reads CASSLAEKSGYTF. The CDR3 nucleotides read TGTGCCAGCAGCTTAGCCGAGAAAAGTGGCTACACCTTC.

The chain carries TRBV2 and TRBJ1-1; D is perhaps TRBD1 (5 bases). Germline V gene lookup returns CDR1 SNHLY and CDR2 FYNNEI. V was cut by 6 bases and J by 4 bases, with 18 bases left in between. This CDR3 comprises 15 residues. The CDR3 loop is CASSERRGQGTEAFF. CDR3 nucleotides: TGTGCCAGCAGCGAGCGTAGGGGCCAGGGCACTGAAGCTTTCTTT.

This clone was recorded only once. V gene TRBV7-6 combines with J gene TRBJ2-7; 13 positions agree with TRBD2. Germline CDR1 and CDR2: SGHVS and FNYEAQ. The CDR3 sequence is 14 residues long. Losses at the gene ends were 1 base for V and 6 bases for J; bases not matched to a gene: 0. The CDR3 sequence: CASSLGTSGSEQYF. The CDR3 coding sequence is TGTGCCAGCAGCTTAGGGACTAGCGGGAGCGAGCAGTACTTC.

About this clone: The germline gene is not matched at one end of the junction; a read error may be the cause. The rearrangement joins TRBV7-7 to TRBJ1-6; 7 positions match TRBD1. CDR1 is SSHAT, CDR2 FNYEAQ, per germline (reference sequence). The CDR3 extends over 16 amino acids. This CDR3 reads CASIVRGRGYNSPLHF. CDR3 DNA sequence: TGTGCTAGCATCGTAAGGGGGCGGGGCTATAATTCACCCCTCCACTTT.

This sequence joins TRBV6-5 and TRBJ1-2; 7 bases are shared with TRBD1. The CDR3 totals 16 residues. V shed 2 bases, J shed 5 bases, and the junction held 11 bases outside the gene matches. Germline CDR1 reads MNHEY; CDR2 reads SVGAGI. The CDR3 here is CASSYDRGRGTYGYTF. CDR3 in DNA: TGTGCCAGCAGTTACGATCGAGGCAGGGGGACTTATGGCTACACCTTC.

The chain combines TRBV28 with TRBJ1-2, with 10 bases that match TRBD1. The germline CDR1 and CDR2 sequences are MDHEN and SYDVKM. The J segment lost 8 bases and the V segment lost 1 base, leaving 10 bases of the junction unmatched. The length of the CDR3 is 16 residues. As DNA, the CDR3 is TGTGCCAGCAGTTTATCCATTCCGGGACAGGGGTTGGGCTACACCTTC. Translating gives CASSLSIPGQGLGYTF.

This clone was counted between two and nine times. The gene calls are TRBV5-1 and TRBJ1-1; maybe TRBD1 (6 bases). Germline values: CDR1 SGHRS, CDR2 YFSETQ. V lost 4 bases, J lost 10 bases, and 14 bases lay in between. The CDR3 contains 12 residues. The CDR3 region has the DNA TGCGCCAGCAGCGACGAAGGGGGGGCAGCTTTCTTT. It is translated as CASSDEGGAAFF. The variable domain in full, completed from reference TRBV5-1 and TRBJ1-1, reads KAGVTQTPRYLIKTRGQQVTLSCSPISGHRSVSWYQQTPGQGLQFLFEYFSETQRNKGNFPGRFSGRQFSNSRSEMNVSTLELGDSALYLCASSDEGGAAFFGQGTRLTVV.

The chain's CDR3 is CASSPAGQGRTTEAFF. CDR3 coding DNA: TGTGCCAGCAGTCCCGCCGGACAGGGGAGGACCACTGAAGCTTTCTTT. The J gene is TRBJ1-1, the V gene TRBV27; TRBD1 aligns across 9 bases. The germline V gene has CDR1 MNHEY and CDR2 SMNVEV (reference sequence). There are 16 residues in the CDR3. The V segment lost 5 bases and the J segment 4 bases; nucleotides outside the gene matches: 11.

The chain joins TRBV28 to TRBJ2-6; D remains ambiguous. V lost 3 bases, J lost 5 bases, and 5 bases lay in between. Germline V CDR1 and CDR2: MDHEN, SYDVKM. The CDR3 runs 13 residues. CDR3 in DNA: TGTGCCAGCAGTTTTAAGCGGGCCAACGTCCTGACTTTC. Translation: CASSFKRANVLTF.

This chain links TRBV7-3 with TRBJ1-2; D possibly corresponds to TRBD1 (6 bases). This CDR3 has 14 residues. The germline gives CDR1 SGHTA, CDR2 FQGTGA. Trimming removed 4 bases from V and 8 bases from J, with 17 bases in between. The CDR3, as DNA: TGTGCCAGCAGCTCCGATCAGGGGATGTTCGGCTACACCTTC. Its translation: CASSSDQGMFGYTF. Full variable domain (rest looked up from reference TRBV7-3 and TRBJ1-2): GAGVSQTPSNKVTEKGKYVELRCDPISGHTALYWYRQSLGQGPEFLIYFQGTGAADDSGLPNDRFFAVRPEGSVSTLKIQRTERGDSAVYLCASSSDQGMFGYTFGSGTRLTVV.

This rearrangement joins TRBV9 to TRBJ2-1; no reliable D call. Germline values: CDR1 SGDLS, CDR2 YYNGEE. V was pared by 0 bases and J by 9 bases, with 7 bases between. CDR3 length equals 12 residues. This CDR3 is CASSVEAGEQFF. The CDR3 DNA follows: TGTGCCAGCAGCGTAGAAGCAGGTGAGCAGTTCTTC.

The V call is TRBV5-1, the J call TRBJ2-5; tentatively, D is TRBD1 (5 bases). From germline, CDR1 is SGHRS and CDR2 YFSETQ. The V and J ends lost 0 bases and 2 bases respectively, with 11 bases between them. The CDR3 contains 15 residues. CDR3 sequence (DNA): TGCGCCAGCAGCTTGGAGCCCAGGGCACAAGAGACCCAGTACTTC. It specifies CASSLEPRAQETQYF.

J is TRBJ2-7 and V is TRBV4-1, with D maybe TRBD1 (5 bases). This CDR3 region has 14 residues. Trimming shortened V by 0 bases and J by 2 bases, and 8 bases separated the two germline ends. Germline CDR1 is MGHRA and CDR2 is YSYEKL. The CDR3 DNA sequence: TGCGCCAGCAGCCAAGAAAGGGGCCCCTACGAGCAGTACTTC. Encoded protein: CASSQERGPYEQYF.

The chain combines TRBV7-2 with TRBJ2-5; 9 nucleotides line up with TRBD2. CDR1 and CDR2 from the germline V gene are SGHTA and FQGNSA. The CDR3 has 17 amino acids. The ends lost 4 bases at V and 3 bases at J; junction bases unmatched: 12. The CDR3 region is CASSWLAGALLKETQYF. The CDR3 nucleotides are TGTGCCAGCAGCTGGTTAGCGGGGGCTCTCCTGAAAGAGACCCAGTACTTC.

The rearrangement links TRBV28 to TRBJ1-2; 8 positions agree with TRBD1. V gave up 7 bases and J gave up 6 bases; unmatched junction bases: 13. The CDR3 is made up of 15 amino acids. CDR1 MDHEN and CDR2 SYDVKM come from the germline V gene. The CDR3 protein is CASNSLGQEVNGYTF. DNA of the CDR3: TGTGCCAGCAACTCCTTGGGACAGGAGGTAAATGGCTACACCTTC.

The chain recombines TRBV19 with TRBJ1-1; a possible D gene is TRBD1 (6 bases). CDR3 size: 17 residues. Germline CDR1 is LNHDA and CDR2 is SQIVND (reference sequence). V was trimmed by 5 bases and J by 2 bases, leaving 21 bases between them. CDR3 sequence: CASSVKTGQRGNTEAFF. CDR3 nucleotides: TGTGCCAGTAGTGTAAAGACAGGTCAACGAGGAAACACTGAAGCTTTCTTT.

This clone was counted a few times. The chain carries TRBV4-2 and TRBJ2-4; TRBD2 might be the D (5 bases). V lost 4 bases and J lost 12, with 13 bases in between. The CDR3 runs to 12 residues. The V gene's germline CDR1 is LGHNA and CDR2 YNFKEQ. CDR3 DNA: TGTGCCAGCAGCCCCGGACGGGGAGATCAGTACTTC. This translates into CASSPGRGDQYF.

V is TRBV5-6 and J is TRBJ2-5; 7 bases align to TRBD2. The CDR3 is 15 amino acids. Losses at the gene ends were 4 bases for V and 5 bases for J; bases not matched to a gene: 11. CDR1 is SGHDT and CDR2 is YYEEEE in the germline V gene. For the CDR3, the DNA is TGTGCCAGCAGCCGCCAGGCCAGCGGGGCGGAGACCCAGTACTTC. The encoded protein is CASSRQASGAETQYF. Based on the CDR3 plus reference TRBV5-6 and TRBJ2-5, the full variable domain is DAGVTQSPTHLIKTRGQQVTLRCSPKSGHDTVSWYQQALGQGPQFIFQYYEEEERQRGNFPDRFSGHQFPNYSSELNVNALLLGDSALYLCASSRQASGAETQYFGPGTRLLVL.

This chain joins TRBV7-8 and TRBJ1-4, with TRBD1 matching over 9 bases. V was pared by 5 bases and J by 7 bases, with 8 bases of the junction left unmatched. Germline CDR1 SGHVS, CDR2 FQNEAQ. The CDR3 spans 15 residues. The CDR3 sequence: CASSTGQGQSEKLFF. The CDR3 coding sequence is TGTGCCAGCAGCACTGGACAGGGGCAGAGTGAAAAACTGTTTTTT.